The source of this T cell receptor beta chain is a study of beta chain features in type 1 diabetes. This clone came up a few times. Its matching antigen is unknown. Notes on the study in general: All four CD4+ subsets from Type 1 diabetes patients carried moderately but significantly shorter TCRB CDR3s. The study found fewer insertions and more deletions at VDJ junctions in type 1 diabetes patients.

Blood was drawn once from each donor into heparinised tubes. The draws averaged around 0.12 L. TCRB transcripts that were expressed got sequenced, as all of the isolated RNA had been reverse transcribed. Generated by immunoSEQ multiplex PCR, the TCRdb table keeps only in-frame clones and is missing some. The sample has 550,000 to 850,000 clones, over 10% seen once. V trimming: 7 bases; J trimming: 7 bases; junction bases outside the gene matches: 13. CDR1 and CDR2 from the germline V gene are SQVTM and ANQGSEA. The length of the CDR3 is 15 residues. The chain has TRBV29-1 and TRBJ1-2; 12 bases fit TRBD1. The clonotype comes from a man between 18 and 35 years old with type 1 diabetes. The specimen was naive CD4+ T cells from blood. The CDR3: CSATGTGGLVGGYTF. DNA for the CDR3: TGCAGCGCCACGGGGACAGGGGGCTTAGTTGGTGGCTACACCTTC.